Listed here are 9 T cell receptor beta chains from one sample, sequenced in a study of siplizumab effects on memory and regulatory T cells. Produced via immunoSEQ multiplex PCR; TCRdb's table is partial and in-frame only. The data show roughly 100,000 clones, over 85% seen once. Sequenced input: CD8+ T cells sorted from blood. The receptor set was obtained from a human donor in good health.

The rearrangement links TRBV6-1 to TRBJ1-2, with 10 positions matching TRBD1. Germline V gene lookup returns CDR1 MNHNS and CDR2 SASEGT. J was trimmed by 2 bases and V by 2 bases; bases with no gene match: 2. The CDR3 is 15 amino acids. CDR3: CASSEWDRGNYGYTF. CDR3 nucleotides: TGTGCCAGCAGTGAATGGGACAGGGGAAACTATGGCTACACCTTC.

The chain recombines TRBV6-1 with TRBJ1-3; no firm D call. Germline V gene lookup returns CDR1 MNHNS and CDR2 SASEGT. The CDR3 contains 13 residues. V was cut by 6 bases and J by 0 bases, with 6 bases left in between. CDR3 sequence: CASRELSGNTIYF. For the CDR3, the DNA is TGTGCCAGCAGGGAGCTCTCTGGAAACACCATATATTTT.

The chain joins TRBV7-6 to TRBJ1-3; D gene ambiguous. Trimming pared 1 base from V and 2 bases from J, leaving 12 bases between. CDR3 length equals 16 residues. CDR1 and CDR2 (germline): SGHVS, FNYEAQ. Here the CDR3 reads CASSLGWGATGNTIYF. The CDR3 DNA is TGTGCCAGCAGCTTAGGATGGGGTGCTACTGGAAACACCATATATTTT.

The chain joins TRBV5-5 to TRBJ1-2; a possible D gene is TRBD1 (6 bases). Germline loops: CDR1 SGHKS, CDR2 YYEKEE (reference sequence). V was clipped by 1 base and J by 3 bases, with 13 bases between them. The CDR3 has 15 residues. The CDR3 reads CASSLITGADYGYTF. The CDR3, as DNA: TGTGCCAGCAGCTTGATTACGGGGGCTGACTATGGCTACACCTTC.

The V call is TRBV11-2, the J call TRBJ2-7; 9 bases are a match to TRBD2. The CDR3 is 15 residues long. The J segment lost 3 bases and the V segment lost 7 bases, leaving 10 bases of the junction unmatched. Germline values: CDR1 SGHAT, CDR2 FQNNGV. CDR3 region: CASIGSGGPYYEQYF. The CDR3 nucleotides are TGTGCCAGCATCGGTAGCGGGGGACCATACTACGAGCAGTACTTC. Full variable domain (outside the CDR3, taken from reference TRBV11-2 and TRBJ2-7): EAGVAQSPRYKIIEKRQSVAFWCNPISGHATLYWYQQILGQGPKLLIQFQNNGVVDDSQLPKDRFSAERLKGVDSTLKIQPAKLEDSAVYLCASIGSGGPYYEQYFGPGTRLTVT.

The genes are TRBV11-2 and TRBJ1-5, with D uncertain. CDR1 and CDR2 (germline): SGHAT, FQNNGV. Trimming left V 3 bases short and J 4 bases short, with 7 bases between. This CDR3 spans 13 amino acids. The CDR3 coding sequence is TGTGCCAGCAGCTTCGGGGTGAATCAGCCCCAGCATTTT. Translation gives CASSFGVNQPQHF.

The chain carries TRBV14 and TRBJ2-5; D unclear. Looked up from germline, CDR1 is SGHDN and CDR2 is FVKESK. The CDR3 has 13 amino acids. V was trimmed by 1 base and J by 5 bases, leaving 8 bases between them. CDR3 in DNA: TGTGCCAGCAGCCAAGTCCGTGGGGAGACCCAGTACTTC. It codes for CASSQVRGETQYF.

The count of this clone is one. V usage is TRBV11-3 and J usage is TRBJ2-3; D not resolved. This CDR3 region has 16 residues. Germline V CDR1 and CDR2: SGHNT, YENEEA. Trimming pared 3 bases from V and 0 bases from J, leaving 13 bases between. CDR3 bases: TGTGCCAGCAGCTTCCCGGCGAGCCCTAGCACAGATACGCAGTATTTT. The encoded protein is CASSFPASPSTDTQYF.

This chain uses TRBV27 with TRBJ2-1; D might be TRBD2 (6 bases). There are 15 residues in the CDR3. The germline CDR1 and CDR2 sequences are MNHEY and SMNVEV (reference sequence). V lost 2 bases, J lost 5 bases, and 13 bases lay in between. The CDR3 region has the DNA TGTGCCAGCAGTTTAGGGACTCTCGGGGACAATGAGCAGTTCTTC. This gives the protein CASSLGTLGDNEQFF.